This T cell receptor beta chain came from a study of OX40 agonist ivuxolimab in advanced cancers. Study summary: Patients in the trial were receiving intravenous ivuxolimab every 2 weeks, at doses of 0.01 to 10 mg/kg.

CDR1 and CDR2 from the germline V gene are SGHVS and FQNEAQ. Trimming removed 4 bases at V and 4 bases at J, with 11 bases between. The CDR3 totals 14 residues. Assay: immunoSEQ multiplex PCR; the TCRdb copy retains only in-frame clones and omits some. Of over 55,000 clones in the sample, roughly nine tenths were seen once. The chain uses TRBV7-8 and TRBJ1-5; D is unresolved. This sequence originates from an adult with an advanced solid tumor such as melanoma, head and neck, liver or kidney cancer. The starting material was CD4+ or CD8+ T cells sorted from blood, obtained in a trial of the OX40 agonist ivuxolimab. Here the CDR3 DNA reads TGTGCCAGCAGCTACCGACCGACTAATCAGCCCCAGCATTTT. It is translated as CASSYRPTNQPQHF.